This TCR beta chain was found in a study of regulatory T cells in long-lasting Graves disease. In the study overall: Persistence in Graves' disease required over 5 years of antithyroid drugs plus positive TSH receptor antibodies.

To make TCR beta libraries, researchers used iRepertoire HTBI primers and Arm-PCR of CDR3 regions. A single record per CDR3 protein comes from TCRdb applying MiXCR to the multiplex PCR reads. The table lists more than 650,000 distinct CDR3 sequences, 25% to 30% of them singletons. CDR1 MNHNS and CDR2 SASEGT come from the germline V gene. The CDR3 runs to 14 residues. Time point of the sample: persistent/refractory GD, antithyroid drugs over 5 years with positive TRAb. RNA from PBMCs was the source of the TCR library. Only a few counts were recorded for this clonotype. Germline is not matched at one junction end, which may reflect a read error.

This specimen was peripheral blood mononuclear cells (PBMCs), taken when the disease was refractory, from a patient treated with antithyroid drugs. The sequence derives from a female donor with Graves disease. J is TRBJ1-2 and V is TRBV6-1; weak D call: TRBD1 (6 bases). Written as DNA, the CDR3 is TGTGCCAGCACCTTCCAGGGGACTCACTACGGCTACACCTTC. Amino acids: CASTFQGTHYGYTF.